Detailed here is one TCR beta chain. The record originates from a study of blood T cell repertoires in COVID-19. Study-level background: COVID-19 samples from acute and convalescent phases originated in the United States, Italy and Spain. PBMCs, B-cell-depleted T cells, or T cells were the source of the cDNA or gDNA that made up the material.

Source study methods: Scientists estimated how many nucleated cells there were by amplifying reference gene primers. Method: immunoSEQ multiplex PCR; TCRdb's copy keeps in-frame clones and lacks some. V and J calls and clone size are those listed in that table; D and trimming were worked out from the DNA. The sample yields over 85,000 clones, about 91% seen once. With 6 bases removed from V and 4 bases from J, the gap between germline ends came to 21 bases. Germline V gene sequence: CDR1 LNHDA, CDR2 SQIVND (reference sequence). CDR3 length equals 16 residues. This clonotype originated in a human donor with active COVID-19. The donor label of this sample is uncertain. Source material: peripheral blood. This chain links TRBV19 with TRBJ1-1, with D hard to call. This CDR3 is CASSLSGNSYSTEAFF. The CDR3 DNA reads as TGTGCCAGTAGCTTATCCGGGAACAGCTACAGCACTGAAGCTTTCTTT.